This T cell receptor (beta chain) was observed in a study of breast tumors, draining lymph nodes, adjacent tissues. TCRdb fed the multiplex PCR reads into MiXCR, producing one record per CDR3 protein. The table includes about 220,000 distinct CDR3 sequences, approximately 36% detected once. This clonotype was counted ten times or more. The CDR3 runs 16 residues. Germline V gene lookup returns CDR1 MNHNS and CDR2 SASEGT. Trimming cost V 4 bases and J 0 bases, with 13 bases left between them. Breast cancer patients provided tissue from their axillary draining lymph nodes. The sample was axillary lymph node tissue. The V call is TRBV6-1, the J call TRBJ1-3; weak D call: TRBD1 (5 bases). The clonotype was recovered from a female donor with breast cancer. Some clones in this sample may be carry-over from other donors' samples. The CDR3 spells CASSAGSGDSGNTIYF. The CDR3, as DNA: TGTGCCAGCAGTGCCGGGTCGGGGGACTCTGGAAACACCATATATTTT.